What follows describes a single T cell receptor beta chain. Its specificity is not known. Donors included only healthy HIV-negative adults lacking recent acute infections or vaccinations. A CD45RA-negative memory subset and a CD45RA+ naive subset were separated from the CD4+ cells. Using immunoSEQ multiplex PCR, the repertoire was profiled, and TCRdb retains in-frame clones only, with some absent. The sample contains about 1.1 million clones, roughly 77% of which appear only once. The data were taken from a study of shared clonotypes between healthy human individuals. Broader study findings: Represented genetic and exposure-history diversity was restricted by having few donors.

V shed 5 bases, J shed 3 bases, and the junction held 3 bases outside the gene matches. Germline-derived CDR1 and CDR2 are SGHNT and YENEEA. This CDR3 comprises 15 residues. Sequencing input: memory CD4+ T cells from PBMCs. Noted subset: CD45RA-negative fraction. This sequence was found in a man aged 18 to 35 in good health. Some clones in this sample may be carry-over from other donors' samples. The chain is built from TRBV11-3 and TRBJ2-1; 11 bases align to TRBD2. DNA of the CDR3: TGTGCCAGCAGCGAGCTAGCGGGAGGCTACAATGAGCAGTTCTTC. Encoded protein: CASSELAGGYNEQFF.